A selection of T cell receptor beta chains follows, all from one sample in a study of regulatory T cells in long-lasting Graves disease. A single record per CDR3 protein comes from TCRdb applying MiXCR to the multiplex PCR reads. The sample holds under 450,000 distinct CDR3 sequences, about 12% seen once. The same data also contributed to another study, on T cells in Graves' hyperthyroidism and ophthalmopathy.

The material was peripheral blood mononuclear cells (PBMCs), obtained at new diagnosis, from a patient treated with antithyroid drugs. Source of these receptors: a woman aged 18-29 years with Graves disease. CDR3s include the opening cysteine and the closing phenylalanine or tryptophan. Fields, in order: CDR3 protein, CDR3 DNA, D gene, V gene, J gene, clone size. The D gene is left open where the match is weak. Rows may omit the clone size; those that give it use once, few, many or a size class.

CDR3 protein: CASSPGTTSNQPQHF
CDR3 DNA: TGTGCCAGCAGCCCCGGGACAACTAGCAATCAGCCCCAGCATTTT
D gene: -
V gene: TRBV6-1
J gene: TRBJ1-5
clone size: -

CDR3 protein: CASSKTGAYRDNEQFF
CDR3 DNA: TGTGCCAGCAGTAAAACGGGCGCCTACCGGGATAATGAGCAGTTCTTC
D gene: -
V gene: TRBV27
J gene: TRBJ2-1
clone size: many

CDR3 protein: CASSLVGHFTGELFF
CDR3 DNA: TGCGCCAGCAGCTTGGTGGGACATTTTACCGGGGAGCTGTTTTTT
D gene: -
V gene: TRBV5-1
J gene: TRBJ2-2
clone size: -

CDR3 protein: CASRSNFNQPQHF
CDR3 DNA: TGTGCCAGCCGCTCCAATTTTAATCAGCCCCAGCATTTT
D gene: -
V gene: TRBV27
J gene: TRBJ1-5
clone size: -

CDR3 protein: CASSIAGASGNTIYF
CDR3 DNA: TGTGCCAGTAGTATTGCGGGAGCCTCTGGAAACACCATATATTTT
D gene: -
V gene: TRBV19
J gene: TRBJ1-3
clone size: many

CDR3 protein: CASSETMAVEAFF
CDR3 DNA: TGTGCCAGCAGTGAAACGATGGCGGTTGAAGCTTTCTTT
D gene: -
V gene: TRBV6-2/TRBV6-3
J gene: TRBJ1-1
clone size: many

CDR3 protein: CASRFGYTEAFF
CDR3 DNA: TGTGCCAGCAGGTTCGGGTACACTGAAGCTTTCTTT
D gene: -
V gene: TRBV28
J gene: TRBJ1-1
clone size: many

CDR3 protein: CASSLASGQGTREQYF
CDR3 DNA: TGCGCCAGCAGCTTGGCTTCGGGACAGGGAACACGCGAGCAGTACTTC
D gene: TRBD1
V gene: TRBV5-1
J gene: TRBJ2-7
clone size: many

CDR3 protein: CSAREGTSGSYNEQFF
CDR3 DNA: TGCAGTGCTAGAGAAGGGACTAGCGGCTCCTACAATGAGCAGTTCTTC
D gene: TRBD2
V gene: TRBV20-1
J gene: TRBJ2-1
clone size: many

CDR3 protein: CASSFSSSDPPRVGIQYF
CDR3 DNA: TGTGCCAGCAGTTTCTCTTCCTCAGATCCACCTCGGGTTGGCATTCAGTACTTC
D gene: -
V gene: TRBV28
J gene: TRBJ2-4
clone size: few

CDR3 protein: CASSPDRSAFF
CDR3 DNA: TGTGCCAGCAGCCCGGACCGATCGGCTTTCTTT
D gene: -
V gene: TRBV27
J gene: TRBJ1-1
clone size: many

CDR3 protein: CASSQGLPGLWSNQPQHF
CDR3 DNA: TGCGCCAGCAGCCAAGGACTGCCGGGACTTTGGAGCAATCAGCCCCAGCATTTT
D gene: -
V gene: TRBV4-1
J gene: TRBJ1-5
clone size: few

CDR3 protein: CAISDRGGRWFF
CDR3 DNA: TGTGCCATCAGTGATCGGGGCGGCCGATGGTTCTTC
D gene: -
V gene: TRBV10-3
J gene: TRBJ2-1
clone size: -

CDR3 protein: CASSFRTGLGNQPQHF
CDR3 DNA: TGTGCCAGCAGTTTTCGGACAGGTTTGGGCAATCAGCCCCAGCATTTT
D gene: TRBD1
V gene: TRBV12-3/TRBV12-4
J gene: TRBJ1-5
clone size: many

CDR3 protein: CATRGSAADEQFF
CDR3 DNA: TGTGCCACCCGCGGGAGTGCTGCAGATGAGCAGTTCTTC
D gene: TRBD2
V gene: TRBV24-1
J gene: TRBJ2-1
clone size: -

CDR3 protein: CASSSMPEETQYF
CDR3 DNA: TGTGCCAGCAGCTCCATGCCCGAGGAGACCCAGTACTTC
D gene: -
V gene: TRBV3-1
J gene: TRBJ2-5
clone size: many

CDR3 protein: CASSYRGPQSYEQYF
CDR3 DNA: TGTGCCAGCAGTTACAGGGGCCCTCAATCCTACGAGCAGTACTTC
D gene: -
V gene: TRBV6-5
J gene: TRBJ2-7
clone size: many

CDR3 protein: CASNSPPTTDTQYF
CDR3 DNA: TGTGCCAGCAACTCCCCCCCTACCACAGATACGCAGTATTTT
D gene: -
V gene: TRBV28
J gene: TRBJ2-3
clone size: many